This T cell receptor (beta chain) was recovered during a study of blood T cell repertoires in COVID-19. Original handling: Amplification of reference gene primers was used by the study to estimate nucleated cell counts. The repertoire was sequenced with immunoSEQ multiplex PCR; TCRdb's copy has only in-frame clones and lacks some. That table supplies the V and J calls and clone size; D and trimming were determined from the DNA. The sample includes hundreds of thousands of clones, approximately 85% of them seen just once. With 2 bases clipped from V and 0 bases from J, the junction kept 7 bases outside the gene matches. Germline V gene lookup returns CDR1 MNHEY and CDR2 SVGAGI. CDR3 size: 16 residues.

This TCR was recovered from a woman in her thirties or forties with acute COVID-19. The sequencing sample was made of PBMCs or T cells enriched from blood (not recorded which). This chain links TRBV6-5 with TRBJ2-7; 7 bases fit TRBD2. The CDR3 DNA sequence: TGTGCCAGCAGTTACGTTCGCGGGAGAAGCTCCTACGAGCAGTACTTC. It encodes CASSYVRGRSSYEQYF.